What follows is one T cell receptor beta chain and its context. The antigen remains unidentified. Libraries for TCRalpha and TCRbeta carried sample barcodes and unique molecular identifiers via 5'RACE. TCRdb fed the 5' RACE reads into MiXCR, producing one record per CDR3 protein. Among approximately 350,000 distinct CDR3 sequences listed, 25% to 30% were seen once. Per germline, CDR1 SQVTM and CDR2 ANQGSEA. This CDR3 is built from 18 residues. Trimming took 3 bases from V and 6 from J; bases not matched to a gene: 17. These data originate in a study of T-cell memory formation after mild COVID-19. Looking at the study overall: TCR clusters were largely donor specific. Study conclusions and caveats: Later expanders leaned CD4+, whereas day 15 to 85 contracting clones were balanced CD4/CD8. Pre-infection memory harbored some responding clones, suggesting cross-reactive memory joined.

The sequence derives from an adult woman who had mild COVID-19 (a few samples of this study predate the infection). Cell type and time point are not known. The sequencing sample was made of PBMCs or a T cell subset sorted from them (not recorded which). This chain connects TRBV29-1 to TRBJ2-1, with 10 bases matching TRBD1. CDR3 protein: CSVDESGTGARFGNEQFF. CDR3 DNA sequence: TGCAGCGTTGATGAATCCGGGACAGGGGCCCGGTTTGGCAATGAGCAGTTCTTC.